This TCR beta chain was documented in a study of T cell clonality in common variable immunodeficiency. Sequencing input was equivalent genomic DNA from CVID and controls. Sequencing used immunoSEQ multiplex PCR; TCRdb keeps in-frame clones, though not all of them. The sample includes about 42,000 clones, none of them occurring once. This clone showed up many times. No antigen is known for it. The read stops 3 residues short of the end of the CDR3; the missing end is completed from the germline J gene. Study-wide results and caveats: Links between repertoire features and CVID complications were heterogeneity-limited. Shared TCRbeta clones were fewer between CVID subjects than controls.

Caucasian heritage predominated among both patients and controls. V lost 1 base, J lost 3 bases, and 9 bases stayed unmatched. Germline assignment: CDR1 DFQATT and CDR2 SNEGSKA (reference sequence). CDR3 length: 16 residues. This receptor was obtained from a person aged 18-69 years in good health. Sequenced sample: peripheral blood mononuclear cells. The gene calls are TRBV20-1 and TRBJ2-4, with TRBD2 matching 7 bases. CDR3 bases read: TGCAGTGCTAGAGTGTGGACTAGTCAGGACAAAAACATT. This encodes CSARVWTSQDKNI. The full CDR3 protein is CSARVWTSQDKNIQYF.